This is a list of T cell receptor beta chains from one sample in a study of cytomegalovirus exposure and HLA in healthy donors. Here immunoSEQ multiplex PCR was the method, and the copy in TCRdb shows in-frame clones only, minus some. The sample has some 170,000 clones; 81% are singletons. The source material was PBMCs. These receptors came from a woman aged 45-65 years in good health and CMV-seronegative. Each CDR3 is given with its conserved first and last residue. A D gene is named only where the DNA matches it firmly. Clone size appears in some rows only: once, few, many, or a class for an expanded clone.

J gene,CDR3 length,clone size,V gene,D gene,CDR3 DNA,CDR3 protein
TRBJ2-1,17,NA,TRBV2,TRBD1,TGTGCCAGCAGTGAAGCTCTATTGGGACAGGTCGGCAATGAGCAGTTCTTC,CASSEALLGQVGNEQFF
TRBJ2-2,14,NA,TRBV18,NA,TGTGCCAGCTCACCTGTTCGCGGCACCGGGGAGCTGTTTTTT,CASSPVRGTGELFF
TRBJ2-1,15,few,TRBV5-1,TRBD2,TGCGCCAGCAGCGCGGGACTAGCGAGGAACAATGAGCAGTTCTTC,CASSAGLARNNEQFF
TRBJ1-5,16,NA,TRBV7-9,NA,TGTGCCAGCAGCCGCTACCCGGACAGAAACAATCAGCCCCAGCATTTT,CASSRYPDRNNQPQHF
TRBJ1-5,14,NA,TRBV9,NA,TGTGCCAGCAGCGTAGGGGCAGGGAATCAGCCCCAGCATTTT,CASSVGAGNQPQHF
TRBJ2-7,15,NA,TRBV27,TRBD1,TGTGCCAGCAGTCCCCAGACAGGGGGCGGTTTCGAGCAGTACTTC,CASSPQTGGGFEQYF
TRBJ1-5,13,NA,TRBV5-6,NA,TGTGCCAGCAGCTTAGACCAGGGCCAGCCCCAGCATTTT,CASSLDQGQPQHF
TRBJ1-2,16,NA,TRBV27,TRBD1,TGTGCCAGCAGTTTACGGACAGGGATTTTTAACTATGGCTACACCTTC,CASSLRTGIFNYGYTF
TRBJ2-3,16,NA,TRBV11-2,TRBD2,TGTGCCAGCACCGAGAGGGCGGGGGGCGGCACAGATACGCAGTATTTT,CASTERAGGGTDTQYF
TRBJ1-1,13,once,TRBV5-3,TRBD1,TGTGCCAGAAGCTTTACAGGGGAAACTGAAGCTTTCTTT,CARSFTGETEAFF
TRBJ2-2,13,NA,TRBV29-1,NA,TGCAGCGGCCGGGACACGGACACCGGGGAGCTGTTTTTT,CSGRDTDTGELFF
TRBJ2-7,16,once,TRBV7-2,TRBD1,TGTGCCAGCAGCTGGACGCGGACAGGGGGCTCCTACGAGCAGTACTTC,CASSWTRTGGSYEQYF
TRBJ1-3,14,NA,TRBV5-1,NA,TGCGCCAGCAGTTCAGACGGGGGAGAAAACACCATATATTTT,CASSSDGGENTIYF
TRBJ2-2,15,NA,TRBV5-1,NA,TGCGCCAGCAGCTTGCGTCAGGGTAACACCGGGGAGCTGTTTTTT,CASSLRQGNTGELFF
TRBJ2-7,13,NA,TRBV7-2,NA,TGTGCCAGCAGCTTAAGCCGGGTCTACGAGCAGTACTTC,CASSLSRVYEQYF
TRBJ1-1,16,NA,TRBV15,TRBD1,TGTGCCACCAGCAGAGAAGTTTATACAGGGGGCGTGGAAGCTTTCTTT,CATSREVYTGGVEAFF
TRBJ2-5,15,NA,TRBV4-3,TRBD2,TGCGCCAGCAGCCAGGTACTAGCGAACCAAGAGACCCAGTACTTC,CASSQVLANQETQYF
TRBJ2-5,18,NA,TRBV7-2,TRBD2,TGTGCCAGCAGCTTAGCGGCTAGCGGGGGGGTCGACCAAGAGACCCAGTACTTC,CASSLAASGGVDQETQYF
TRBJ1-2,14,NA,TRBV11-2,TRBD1,TGTGCCAGCAGCCCCTCGACAGGGGCGTATGGCTACACCTTC,CASSPSTGAYGYTF
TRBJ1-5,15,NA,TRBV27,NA,TGTGCCAGCAGTCCCGGGGGAGGGGGCAATCAGCCCCAGCATTTT,CASSPGGGGNQPQHF
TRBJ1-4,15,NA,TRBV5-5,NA,TGTGCCAGCAACGTGGGGGCAGGGCCAAAAGAAAAACTGTTTTTT,CASNVGAGPKEKLFF
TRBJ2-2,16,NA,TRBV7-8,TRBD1,TGTGCCAGCAGCTTAAAGGCAGGGGGTTACACCGGGGAGCTGTTTTTT,CASSLKAGGYTGELFF
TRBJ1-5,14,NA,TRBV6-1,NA,TGTGCCAGCAGTGACTCAGATAGCAATCAGCCCCAGCATTTT,CASSDSDSNQPQHF
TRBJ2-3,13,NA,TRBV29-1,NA,TGCAGCGCACTGACAGGTCCGGCAGATACGCAGTATTTT,CSALTGPADTQYF
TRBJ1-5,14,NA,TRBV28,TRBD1,TGTGCCAGCAGTCCGACAGGGAGCAATCAGCCCCAGCATTTT,CASSPTGSNQPQHF
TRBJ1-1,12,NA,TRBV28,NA,TGTGCCAGCAGTTCCCAAGGAGGGGTGGCTTTCTTT,CASSSQGGVAFF
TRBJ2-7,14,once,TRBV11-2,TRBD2,TGTGCCAGCAGCTTCCGGGAGGGCACCATTCGGCAGTACTTC,CASSFREGTIRQYF
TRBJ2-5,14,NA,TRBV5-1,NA,TGCGCCAGCAGCAGGGCGGACAGCGAAGAGACCCAGTACTTC,CASSRADSEETQYF
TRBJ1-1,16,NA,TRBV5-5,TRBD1,TGTGCCAGCAGTAACCGACAGGGGGCCGTGAACGCTGAAGCTTTCTTT,CASSNRQGAVNAEAFF
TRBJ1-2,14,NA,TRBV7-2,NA,TGTGCCAGCAGCTTTAGCTCCAGGGTCTATGGCTACACCTTC,CASSFSSRVYGYTF
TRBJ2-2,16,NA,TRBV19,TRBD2,TGTGCCAGTAGTTGGACTAGCGGGGGGGCGGCCGGGGAGCTGTTTTTT,CASSWTSGGAAGELFF
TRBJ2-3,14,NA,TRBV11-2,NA,TGTGCCAGCAGCTTCGATACAGGGACAGATACGCAGTATTTT,CASSFDTGTDTQYF
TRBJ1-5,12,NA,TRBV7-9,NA,TGTTCCAGCAGCTTATTACAACAGCCCCAGCATTTT,CSSSLLQQPQHF
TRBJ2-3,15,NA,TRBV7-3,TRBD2,TGTGCCAGCAGCTTTCAGCGGGGGGGGGCAGATACGCAGTATTTT,CASSFQRGGADTQYF
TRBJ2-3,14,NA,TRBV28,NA,NA,CASSSSTGTDTQYF
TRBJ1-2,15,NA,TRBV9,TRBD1,TGTGCCAGCAGCGCCGGACAGGGGACTAACTATGGCTACACCTTC,CASSAGQGTNYGYTF
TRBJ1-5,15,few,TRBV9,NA,TGTGCCAGCAGCGTGACAGGCGGGGGCGATCAGCCCCAGCATTTT,CASSVTGGGDQPQHF
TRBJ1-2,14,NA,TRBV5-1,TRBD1,TGCGCCAGCAGAAAAAGCCGGGACAGTGATGGCTACACCTTC,CASRKSRDSDGYTF
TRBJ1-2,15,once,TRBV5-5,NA,TGTGCCAGCAGCTTGGGGGGAGCCCAAAACTATGGCTACACCTTC,CASSLGGAQNYGYTF
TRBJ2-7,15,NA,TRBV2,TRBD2,TGTGCCAGCAGTGAGAAGCTAGCGGCCTTTCGGGAGCAGTACTTC,CASSEKLAAFREQYF
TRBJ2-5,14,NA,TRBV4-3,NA,TGCGCCAGCAGCCAAGGGGCTTTCCAAGAGACCCAGTACTTC,CASSQGAFQETQYF
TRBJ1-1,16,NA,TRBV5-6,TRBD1,TGTGCCAGCAGCCCGGACAGGGTGAGGTTGGGAACTGAAGCTTTCTTT,CASSPDRVRLGTEAFF
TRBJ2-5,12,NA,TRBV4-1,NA,TGCGCCAGCAGCCAAGATGCGAAGACCCAGTACTTC,CASSQDAKTQYF
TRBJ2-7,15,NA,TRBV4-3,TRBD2,TGCGCCAGCAGCCAAGACCGGGACTACACCTACGAGCAGTACTTC,CASSQDRDYTYEQYF
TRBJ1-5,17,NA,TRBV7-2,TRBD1,TGTGCCAGCAGCTCGGACAGGGGCGGTAGAGGCAATCAGCCCCAGCATTTT,CASSSDRGGRGNQPQHF
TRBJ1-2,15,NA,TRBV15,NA,TGTGCCACCAGCGGCTTTAACAGGGCTAACTATGGCTACACCTTC,CATSGFNRANYGYTF
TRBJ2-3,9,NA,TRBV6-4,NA,TGTGCCAGCCCAAATACGCAGTATTTT,CASPNTQYF
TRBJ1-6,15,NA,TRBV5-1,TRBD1,TGCGCCAGCAGCTTGGAGGGGGCAGGTAATTCACCCCTCCACTTT,CASSLEGAGNSPLHF
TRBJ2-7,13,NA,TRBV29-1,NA,TGCAGCTCCTGGGACTCGAGCTCCTACGAGCAGTACTTC,CSSWDSSSYEQYF
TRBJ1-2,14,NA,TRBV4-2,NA,TGTGCCAGCAGCCAGGGCGGGGGTAACTATGGCTACACCTTC,CASSQGGGNYGYTF
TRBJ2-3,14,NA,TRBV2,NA,TGTGCCAGCCGCTCCGTCGGGGGCACAGATACGCAGTATTTT,CASRSVGGTDTQYF